This TCR beta chain comes out of a study of control samples from healthy donors and cancer patients. Data came from immunoSEQ multiplex PCR; TCRdb stores just in-frame clones and leaves some out. The sample carries over 100,000 clones, over 80% recorded once. The V end lost 5 bases, the J end lost 7 bases, and 12 bases lay between the germline ends. Germline values: CDR1 GTSNPN, CDR2 SVGIG (reference sequence). The CDR3 extends over 13 amino acids. In this sample, this clone turned up once. Input material: blood. The sequence was collected from a woman aged 50 to 65 in good health. This chain uses TRBV30 with TRBJ1-6, with D maybe TRBD1 (5 bases). Here the CDR3 DNA reads TGTGCCTGGGACGGGGCGGCGAATTCACCCCTCCACTTT. It specifies CAWDGAANSPLHF. The entire variable domain, with the rest obtained from reference TRBV30 and TRBJ1-6, is as follows: SQTIHQWPATLVQPVGSPLSLECTVEGTSNPNLYWYRQAAGRGLQLLFYSVGIGQISSEVPQNLSASRPQDRQFILSSKKLLLSDSGFYLCAWDGAANSPLHFGNGTRLTVT.